This T cell receptor (beta chain) is from a study of identical twins. This CDR3 has 12 residues. Looked up from germline, CDR1 is MNHEY and CDR2 is SVGAGI. V lost 8 bases, J lost 6 bases, and 14 bases lay in between. The table lists this clonotype with many counts. The target antigen is unknown. Study observations and caveats: Invariant MAIT and iNKT cells could partly confound zero-insertion analyses. The degree of excess twin sharing was weaker in beta out-of-frame sequences.

Template switching added a universal primer site; cDNA carried unique molecular identifiers. TCRdb redid the calling of the 5' RACE reads with MiXCR, one entry per CDR3 protein. The profile shows hundreds of thousands of distinct CDR3 sequences, less than 7% of them singletons. The sample comprised naive T cells sorted from blood. The V gene is TRBV6-5, the J gene TRBJ2-7; D is undetermined. This sequence was found in a man between 18 and 35 years old in good health. CDR3 region: CASGTGSGEQYV. CDR3 in DNA: TGTGCCAGCGGAACTGGGTCCGGCGAGCAGTACGTC.